These T cell receptor beta chains were read from a single sample in a study of response to subunit inactivated influenza vaccine. MiXCR, applied by TCRdb to the RT-PCR reads, yields one record per CDR3 protein. Seen here are approximately 570,000 distinct CDR3 sequences, less than 10% observed once, and the top ten hold around 13%. This sample comprised PBMCs from blood, obtained less than 25 months after vaccination. The receptors originated from a man aged 50 to 75 who received an inactivated influenza vaccine. CDR3s include the opening cysteine and the closing phenylalanine or tryptophan. D genes are given only for firm matches.

d_call,v_call,cdr3_aa
TRBD1,TRBV15,CATSLHRQGNSPLHF
-,TRBV29-1,CSVRGRNYNEQFF
TRBD2,TRBV10-3,CAITSGAADTQYF
TRBD2,TRBV28,CASSSAGLAVLGDTQYF
-,TRBV5-4,CASSLDGTNYGYTF
-,TRBV5-1,CASRSLSSPYEQYF
TRBD1,TRBV4-3,CASSQDRQGPYEQYF
TRBD2,TRBV20-1,CSARDLLAGVETQYF
-,TRBV7-2,CASSSLGRKETQYF
-,TRBV28,CASSRDSNNEQFF
TRBD1,TRBV7-2,CASSLDRVSPTSQFF
-,TRBV7-2,CASSRKGGKLFF
-,TRBV29-1,CSVEDQGEDYGYTF
-,TRBV27,CASSLTGTYYEQYF
TRBD1,TRBV5-1,CASSFSGTGVGNTIYF
-,TRBV5-1,CASSLEPLRTEAFF
-,TRBV10-3,CATSNPSTDTQYF
TRBD2,TRBV20-1,CSARRVTSGRAGEQFF
TRBD1,TRBV20-1,CSARDKNRGTEAFF
-,TRBV27,CASSFLGGVKPQHF
-,TRBV29-1,CSVYREYGYTF
TRBD1,TRBV5-1,CASSLEGTGKAVGYTF
TRBD2,TRBV20-1,CSACPSGRSYEQYF
-,TRBV2,CASTGTDLTGELFF
TRBD2,TRBV7-8,CASSLGTSGAGEQYF
-,TRBV14,CASSQGPGATYF
-,TRBV5-1,CASSLATHYNEQFF